The following is a T cell receptor beta chain sequence with its context. Its specificity is not known. This sample is drawn from a study of breast tumors, draining lymph nodes, adjacent tissues. The lymph nodes were axillary draining lymph nodes from breast cancer patients. With 3 bases clipped from V and 4 bases from J, the junction kept 13 bases outside the gene matches. CDR1 is LGHNA, CDR2 YNFKEQ, per germline. This CDR3 is 18 amino acids long. A single record per CDR3 protein comes from TCRdb applying MiXCR to the multiplex PCR reads. Of 150,000 to 200,000 distinct CDR3 sequences listed, roughly 30% were seen once; the top ten hold roughly 4.5%. Study findings and constraints: Luminal-like breast cancer showed significantly higher tumor–nontumor repertoire similarity than basal-like. Tumor TCR diversity was below lymph nodes but above nontumor tissue.

Sequencing input: axillary lymph node tissue. The gene calls are TRBV4-2 and TRBJ2-3; 10 nucleotides line up with TRBD1. This receptor was taken from a female donor with breast cancer. Some clones in this sample may be carry-over from other donors' samples. In DNA, the CDR3 is TGTGCCAGCAGCCATCACGGACAGGGGGGTGAAGCGGCAGATACGCAGTATTTT. As protein: CASSHHGQGGEAADTQYF.